These T cell receptor beta chains were read from a single sample in a study of T cell responses to AZD1222 COVID-19 vaccine. TCRdb's table, derived via immunoSEQ multiplex PCR, lists solely in-frame clones and lacks some. This table has some 130,000 clones, roughly 89% appearing once. The input for sequencing was peripheral blood, taken on day 0 of AZD1222 vaccination. The receptors stem from an adult in good health. CDR3s include the opening cysteine and the closing phenylalanine or tryptophan. D genes are given only for firm matches. For some rows the clone size is stated as once, few or many, or as a class when expanded; others skip it.

cdr3_nt	cdr3_aa	j_call	v_call	d_call	clone_size
TGTGCCAGCCGAGGGTCTGGGGCCAACGTCCTGACTTTC	CASRGSGANVLTF	TRBJ2-6	TRBV7-3	NA	NA
TGTGCCTGGAGACGGGACAGGGCTTCTGGAAACACCATATATTTT	CAWRRDRASGNTIYF	TRBJ1-3	TRBV30	TRBD1	NA
TGTGCCAGCAGCCAAGGGGGCGGCTACACCTTC	CASSQGGGYTF	TRBJ1-2	TRBV4-2	NA	NA
TGTGCCAGCAGTAAGGGGTATGAGGGAAACACCATATATTTT	CASSKGYEGNTIYF	TRBJ1-3	TRBV2	NA	NA
TGTGCCAGCAGCAATCGGCTGCGGGGGATGAACACTGAAGCTTTCTTT	CASSNRLRGMNTEAFF	TRBJ1-1	TRBV21-1	NA	NA
TGTGCCAGCAGTAAGACAGGGGGCGTCGAAAAACTGTTTTTT	CASSKTGGVEKLFF	TRBJ1-4	TRBV7-2	TRBD1	few
TGTGCCAGCAGCCGTATTGAAGGAGTCGACTATGGCTACACCTTC	CASSRIEGVDYGYTF	TRBJ1-2	TRBV9	NA	NA
TGTGCCAGCCGGGCCACTGGACAGCAACCTACCCAGCATTTT	CASRATGQQPTQHF	TRBJ1-5	TRBV27	NA	NA
TGTGCCAGCAGTTACGCAGGGACGGGTCAGCCCCAGCATTTT	CASSYAGTGQPQHF	TRBJ1-5	TRBV6-5	NA	NA
TGTGCCAGCACTTACCTAGCGGGGTCCTACGAGCAGTACTTC	CASTYLAGSYEQYF	TRBJ2-7	TRBV28	TRBD2	few
TGTGCCAGCCAAAGGAGCCGGGCCCCTTACGAGCAGTACTTC	CASQRSRAPYEQYF	TRBJ2-7	TRBV6-5	NA	NA
TGTGCCAGTAGTACGACTCGGGGGGCGACCGGGGAGACCCAGTACTTC	CASSTTRGATGETQYF	TRBJ2-5	TRBV19	NA	NA
TGTGCCAGCAGCCACCGCCGGGACCCTGTCTACGAGCAGTACTTC	CASSHRRDPVYEQYF	TRBJ2-7	TRBV7-9	NA	NA
TGTGCCTGGACTCCTGGCGGGAGGTCGGATACGCAGTATTTT	CAWTPGGRSDTQYF	TRBJ2-3	TRBV30	TRBD2	NA
TGTGCCAGCAGCTTAGGGGCGGCAGGGGCGATGACATATGGCTACACCTTC	CASSLGAAGAMTYGYTF	TRBJ1-2	TRBV7-2	NA	NA
TGCAGCGTCTGGGGGACTAGCGGGAGAGGAACTGGGGCCAACGTCCTGACTTTC	CSVWGTSGRGTGANVLTF	TRBJ2-6	TRBV29-1	TRBD2	NA
TGTGCCAGCAGCCAAGATGGGACTAGCGATTTAAATACGCAGTATTTT	CASSQDGTSDLNTQYF	TRBJ2-3	TRBV4-2	TRBD2	NA
TGTGCCAGCTCGGAGATCAGAGGGGGCGCCTCTGGCTACACCTTC	CASSEIRGGASGYTF	TRBJ1-2	TRBV18	TRBD1	NA
TGTGCCACCAGTGATACGAGGGACAGGAGCACAGATACGCAGTATTTT	CATSDTRDRSTDTQYF	TRBJ2-3	TRBV24-1	TRBD1	NA
TGTGCCAGCAGCCCAAGACAGGGAGAAGCTTTCTTT	CASSPRQGEAFF	TRBJ1-1	TRBV7-3	TRBD1	NA
TGTGCCAGCAGTTTATCGGGACTCCTCGGCTACGAGCAGTACTTC	CASSLSGLLGYEQYF	TRBJ2-7	TRBV27	NA	NA
TGTGCCACACAGACAGGGCAACATATAGCCGGGGAGCTGTTTTTT	CATQTGQHIAGELFF	TRBJ2-2	TRBV7-9	TRBD1	NA
TGTGCCAGCGAGACTGAAGCTTTCTTT	CASETEAFF	TRBJ1-1	TRBV2	NA	NA
TGTGCCAGCAGCTCTTGGGAGACAGTCTACGAGCAGTACTTC	CASSSWETVYEQYF	TRBJ2-7	TRBV7-2	NA	NA
TGTGCCAGCTTATCGGGACCGGTGAACACTGAAGCTTTCTTT	CASLSGPVNTEAFF	TRBJ1-1	TRBV19	NA	NA
TGTGCCAGCAGAACCGCAACAGGGTTTGAAGCTTTCTTT	CASRTATGFEAFF	TRBJ1-1	TRBV7-9	NA	NA
TGTGCCAGCAGCTTAGTGTTGGACACCATATATTTT	CASSLVLDTIYF	TRBJ1-3	TRBV7-2	NA	NA
TGTGCCAGCAGTGAGGGGGTGGGCACTGAAGCTTTCTTT	CASSEGVGTEAFF	TRBJ1-1	TRBV6-4	NA	NA
TGTGCCAGCAGTCCACCGGGACAGATGTACGAGCAGTACTTC	CASSPPGQMYEQYF	TRBJ2-7	TRBV27	TRBD1	NA
TGTGCCAGCAGTGAAGGACGGAGGTGGGCAGATACGCAGTATTTT	CASSEGRRWADTQYF	TRBJ2-3	TRBV6-1	NA	NA
TGTGCCAGCACTGTCGGGTGGAACACTGAAGCTTTCTTT	CASTVGWNTEAFF	TRBJ1-1	TRBV7-8	NA	NA
TGTGCCACCAGCAGGTTAATACCCGGGACAGGGAGGTTCGACGATGGCTACACCTTC	CATSRLIPGTGRFDDGYTF	TRBJ1-2	TRBV15	TRBD1	NA
TGCGCCAGCCTACAGGACACTGAAGCTTTCTTT	CASLQDTEAFF	TRBJ1-1	TRBV5-1	NA	NA
TGTGCCAGTAGTATCCGGGACCCCGCCCACTATGGCTACACCTTC	CASSIRDPAHYGYTF	TRBJ1-2	TRBV19	NA	NA
TGTGCCATCAGTGAGCCGAGAGCGGACAGGGCAAATGAAAAACTGTTTTTT	CAISEPRADRANEKLFF	TRBJ1-4	TRBV10-3	TRBD1	NA
TGTGCCACCAGCAACAAGGACAGGGTTGATTCACCCCTCCACTTT	CATSNKDRVDSPLHF	TRBJ1-6	TRBV15	TRBD1	NA
TGTGCCAGCAGTTTAAGCGGGGACTCCTACAATGAGCAGTTCTTC	CASSLSGDSYNEQFF	TRBJ2-1	TRBV6-5	TRBD2	NA
TGTGCCAGCAGTGAACAGGGGCATATTATTGGAAACACCATATATTTT	CASSEQGHIIGNTIYF	TRBJ1-3	TRBV25-1	NA	NA
TGTGCCAGCAGTCTCGGGCGTTGGAATGAGCAGTTCTTC	CASSLGRWNEQFF	TRBJ2-1	TRBV6-2/TRBV6-3	NA	once
TGTGCCAGCAGCTCAACGGGGGTGGGCTACACCTTC	CASSSTGVGYTF	TRBJ1-2	TRBV9	NA	NA
TGTGCCAGCAGCTTAGGAGAACTAGCGGGTGCCCTCTACAATGAGCAGTTCTTC	CASSLGELAGALYNEQFF	TRBJ2-1	TRBV7-8	TRBD2	NA
TGTGCCAGCAGTGAAAACAAGGGCACTGAAGCTTTCTTT	CASSENKGTEAFF	TRBJ1-1	TRBV6-1	NA	NA
TGTGCCAGCACCCAACGACGTAACAATCAGCCCCAGCATTTT	CASTQRRNNQPQHF	TRBJ1-5	TRBV28	NA	NA
TGTGCCAGCTCCGATGCTTCCATTAGCACTGAAGCTTTCTTT	CASSDASISTEAFF	TRBJ1-1	TRBV28	NA	NA
TGTGCCAGTAGTATGACAGCCCCGGCACCCCTCCACTTT	CASSMTAPAPLHF	TRBJ1-6	TRBV19	NA	NA
TGTGCCAGCTCACCAAAGGACGGGTTCTACGAGCAGTACTTC	CASSPKDGFYEQYF	TRBJ2-7	TRBV18	NA	NA
TGCGCCAGCAGAGGTGGGGAACGGCTACGCGAGCAGTACTTC	CASRGGERLREQYF	TRBJ2-7	TRBV10-2	NA	NA
TGTGCCAGCAGCTTAGACGGCGGGAGGGCAAGTGAGCAGTTCTTC	CASSLDGGRASEQFF	TRBJ2-1	TRBV7-9	TRBD2	medium-sized
TGTGCCAGCAGCCCCGCCGGAGGGCGTCGCACAGATACGCAGTATTTT	CASSPAGGRRTDTQYF	TRBJ2-3	TRBV7-2	NA	NA
TGTGCCAGCAGCTTAGCGGGGACAGGTTTGTACAATGAGCAGTTCTTC	CASSLAGTGLYNEQFF	TRBJ2-1	TRBV7-2	TRBD1	NA
TGTGCCAGCAGCCAATCGAGGGCGCTGAACACTGAAGCTTTCTTT	CASSQSRALNTEAFF	TRBJ1-1	TRBV16	NA	NA
TGTGCCAGCAGTTTATCCCTCTCTGGGGCCAACGTCCTGACTTTC	CASSLSLSGANVLTF	TRBJ2-6	TRBV6-1	NA	NA
TGTGCCAGCAGCTTGGGTCGGCTGGGCAGAACCAGCTCTGGGGCCAACGTCCTGACTTTC	CASSLGRLGRTSSGANVLTF	TRBJ2-6	TRBV5-4	NA	NA